This T cell receptor (beta chain) was recorded in a study of blood T cell repertoires in COVID-19. Methods used by the authors: Reference gene primers were amplified, and this amplification served to estimate nucleated cell counts. The data were produced by immunoSEQ multiplex PCR, yet TCRdb's version contains in-frame clones alone and is incomplete. V and J calls and clone size are as listed in that table; D and trimming were resolved from the DNA. This sample has approximately 50,000 clones, with 70% to 90% found just once. From germline, CDR1 is MNHNS and CDR2 SASEGT. Trimming removed 1 base from V and 2 bases from J; junction bases left unmatched: 12. The CDR3 runs to 18 residues.

The receptor was isolated from a woman of 80 years or more with acute or convalescent COVID-19. The specimen sequenced was peripheral blood. This rearrangement joins TRBV6-1 to TRBJ2-3; 7 positions match TRBD2. CDR3 protein: CASSEDRLGGGSTDTQYF. CDR3 coding DNA: TGTGCCAGCAGTGAAGATAGGTTGGGCGGGGGATCCACAGATACGCAGTATTTT.